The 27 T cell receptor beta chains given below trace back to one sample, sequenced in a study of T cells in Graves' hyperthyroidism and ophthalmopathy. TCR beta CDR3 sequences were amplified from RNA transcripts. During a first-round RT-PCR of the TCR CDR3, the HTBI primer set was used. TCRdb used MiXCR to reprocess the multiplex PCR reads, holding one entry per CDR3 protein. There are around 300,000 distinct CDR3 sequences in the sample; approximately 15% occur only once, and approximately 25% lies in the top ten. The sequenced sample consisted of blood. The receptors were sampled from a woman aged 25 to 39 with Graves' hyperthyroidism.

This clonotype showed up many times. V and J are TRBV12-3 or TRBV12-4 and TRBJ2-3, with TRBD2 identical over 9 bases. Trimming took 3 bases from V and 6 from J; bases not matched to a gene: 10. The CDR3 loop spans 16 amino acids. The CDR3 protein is CASSFYAGGPGDTQYF. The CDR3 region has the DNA TGTGCCAGCAGTTTTTATGCGGGAGGGCCAGGGGATACGCAGTATTTT.

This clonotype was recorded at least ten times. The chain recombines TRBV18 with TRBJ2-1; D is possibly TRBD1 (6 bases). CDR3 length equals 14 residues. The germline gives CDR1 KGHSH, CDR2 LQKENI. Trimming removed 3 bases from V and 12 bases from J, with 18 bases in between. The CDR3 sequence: CASSPMDSSRGQFF. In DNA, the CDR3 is TGTGCCAGCTCACCGATGGACAGCTCCAGAGGGCAGTTCTTC.

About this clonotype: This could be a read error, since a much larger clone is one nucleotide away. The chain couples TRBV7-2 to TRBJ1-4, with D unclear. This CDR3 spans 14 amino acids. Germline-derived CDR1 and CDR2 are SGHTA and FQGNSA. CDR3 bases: TGTGCCAGCAGGATGGGTTTGGCTAATGAAAAACTGTCTTTT. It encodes CASRMGLANEKLSF.

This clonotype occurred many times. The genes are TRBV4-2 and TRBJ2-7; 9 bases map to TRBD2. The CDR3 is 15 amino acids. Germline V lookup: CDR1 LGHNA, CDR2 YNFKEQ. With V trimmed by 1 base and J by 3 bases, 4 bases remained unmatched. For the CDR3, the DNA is TGTGCCAGCAGCCAAGGCCTAGCGGGGAACTACGAGCAGTACTTC. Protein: CASSQGLAGNYEQYF.

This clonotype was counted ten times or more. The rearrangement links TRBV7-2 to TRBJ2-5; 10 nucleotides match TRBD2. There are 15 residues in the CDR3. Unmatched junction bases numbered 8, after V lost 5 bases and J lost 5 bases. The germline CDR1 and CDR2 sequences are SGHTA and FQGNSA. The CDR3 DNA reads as TGTGCCAGCAGCGCCCGGACTAGCGGTGGGGAGACCCAGTACTTC. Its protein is CASSARTSGGETQYF. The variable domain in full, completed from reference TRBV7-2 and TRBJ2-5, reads GAGVSQSPSNKVTEKGKDVELRCDPISGHTALYWYRQSLGQGLEFLIYFQGNSAPDKSGLPSDRFSAERTGGSVSTLTIQRTQQEDSAVYLCASSARTSGGETQYFGPGTRLLVL.

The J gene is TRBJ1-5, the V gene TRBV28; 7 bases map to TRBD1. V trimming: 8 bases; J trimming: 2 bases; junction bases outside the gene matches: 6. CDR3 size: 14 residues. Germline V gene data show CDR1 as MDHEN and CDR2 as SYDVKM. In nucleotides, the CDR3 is TGTGCCAGCCGCACAGGGGCCGGCAATCAGCCCCAGCATTTT. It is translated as CASRTGAGNQPQHF. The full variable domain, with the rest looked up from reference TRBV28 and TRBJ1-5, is DVKVTQSSRYLVKRTGEKVFLECVQDMDHENMFWYRQDPGLGLRLIYFSYDVKMKEKGDIPEGYSVSREKKERFSLILESASTNQTSMYLCASRTGAGNQPQHFGDGTRLSIL.

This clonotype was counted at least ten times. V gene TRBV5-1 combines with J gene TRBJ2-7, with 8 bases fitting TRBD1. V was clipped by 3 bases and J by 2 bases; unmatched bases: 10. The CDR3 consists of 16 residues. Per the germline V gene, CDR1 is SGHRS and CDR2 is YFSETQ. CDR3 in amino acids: CASSSNPGQETYEQYF. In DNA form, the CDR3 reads TGCGCCAGCAGCTCCAATCCGGGACAGGAGACCTACGAGCAGTACTTC.

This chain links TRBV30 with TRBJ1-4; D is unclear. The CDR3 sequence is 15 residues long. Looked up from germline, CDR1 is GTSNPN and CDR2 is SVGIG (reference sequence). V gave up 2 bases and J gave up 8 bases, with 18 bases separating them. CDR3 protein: CAWSRESGVGEKLFF. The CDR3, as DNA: TGTGCCTGGAGTAGAGAATCTGGGGTTGGGGAAAAACTGTTTTTT. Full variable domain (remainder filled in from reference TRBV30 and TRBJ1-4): SQTIHQWPATLVQPVGSPLSLECTVEGTSNPNLYWYRQAAGRGLQLLFYSVGIGQISSEVPQNLSASRPQDRQFILSSKKLLLSDSGFYLCAWSRESGVGEKLFFGSGTQLSVL.

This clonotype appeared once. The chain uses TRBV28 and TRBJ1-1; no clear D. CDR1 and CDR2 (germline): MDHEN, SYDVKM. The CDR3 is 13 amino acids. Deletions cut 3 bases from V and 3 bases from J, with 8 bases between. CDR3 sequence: CASSLRDDTEAFF. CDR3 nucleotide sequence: TGTGCCAGCAGTTTGCGAGACGACACTGAAGCTTTCTTT.

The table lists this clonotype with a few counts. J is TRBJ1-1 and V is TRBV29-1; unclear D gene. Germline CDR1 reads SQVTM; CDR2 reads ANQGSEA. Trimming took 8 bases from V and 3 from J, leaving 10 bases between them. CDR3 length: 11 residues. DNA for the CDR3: TGCAGCACCTCGCGGGACACTGAAGCTTTCTTT. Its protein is CSTSRDTEAFF.

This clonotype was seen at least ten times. CDR3 DNA: TGTGCCAGCAGTGTGGGGGGGCCGGGCTCCTACAATGAGCAGTTCTTC. It translates to CASSVGGPGSYNEQFF. The chain links TRBV2 to TRBJ2-1; weak D call: TRBD2 (7 bases). V was pared by 4 bases and J by 0 bases, with 13 bases between. Looked up from germline, CDR1 is SNHLY and CDR2 is FYNNEI. The CDR3 covers 16 residues.

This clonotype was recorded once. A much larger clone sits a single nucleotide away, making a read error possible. The CDR3, as DNA: TGTGCCTGGAGTGTAAGCCTTGTGGGGAACACCATATATTTT. Protein product: CAWSVSLVGNTIYF. V and J are TRBV30 and TRBJ1-3, with D hard to call. Trimming left V 0 bases short and J 7 bases short, with 13 bases between. This CDR3 comprises 14 residues. CDR1 is GTSNPN, CDR2 SVGIG, per germline (reference sequence).

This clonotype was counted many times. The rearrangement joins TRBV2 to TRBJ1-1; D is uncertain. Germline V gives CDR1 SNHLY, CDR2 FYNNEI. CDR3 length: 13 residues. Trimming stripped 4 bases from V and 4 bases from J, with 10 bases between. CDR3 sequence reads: CASSAPVGTEAFF. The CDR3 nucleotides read TGTGCCAGCAGTGCACCCGTGGGCACTGAAGCTTTCTTT.

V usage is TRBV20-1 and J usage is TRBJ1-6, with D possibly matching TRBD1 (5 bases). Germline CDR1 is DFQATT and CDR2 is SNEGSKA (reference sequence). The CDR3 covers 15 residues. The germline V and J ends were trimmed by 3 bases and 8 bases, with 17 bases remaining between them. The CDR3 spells CSASSLQAGDSPLHF. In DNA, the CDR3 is TGCAGTGCTAGCTCTTTACAGGCAGGAGATTCACCCCTCCACTTT.

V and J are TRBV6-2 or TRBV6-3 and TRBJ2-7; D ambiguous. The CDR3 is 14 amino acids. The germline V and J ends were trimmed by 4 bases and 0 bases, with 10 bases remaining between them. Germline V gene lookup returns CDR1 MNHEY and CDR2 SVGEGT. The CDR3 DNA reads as TGTGCCAGCAGTTGGACGCGGAACTCCTACGAGCAGTACTTC. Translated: CASSWTRNSYEQYF.

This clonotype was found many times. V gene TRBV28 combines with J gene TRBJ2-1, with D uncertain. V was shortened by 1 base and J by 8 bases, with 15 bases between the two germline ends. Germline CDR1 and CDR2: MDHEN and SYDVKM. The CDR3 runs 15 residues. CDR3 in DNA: TGTGCCAGCAGTTTATCCCCGGGTCGGGCCGATGAGCAGTTCTTC. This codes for CASSLSPGRADEQFF.

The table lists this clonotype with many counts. CDR3 in amino acids: CASSSGGRAPDTQYF. The CDR3 DNA reads TGTGCCAGCAGTTCAGGCGGGAGGGCCCCCGATACGCAGTATTTT. The genes are TRBV27 and TRBJ2-3; the match to TRBD2 covers 9 bases. The J segment lost 6 bases and the V segment lost 4 bases, leaving 8 bases of the junction unmatched. Germline V gene data show CDR1 as MNHEY and CDR2 as SMNVEV (reference sequence). This CDR3 is 15 amino acids long.

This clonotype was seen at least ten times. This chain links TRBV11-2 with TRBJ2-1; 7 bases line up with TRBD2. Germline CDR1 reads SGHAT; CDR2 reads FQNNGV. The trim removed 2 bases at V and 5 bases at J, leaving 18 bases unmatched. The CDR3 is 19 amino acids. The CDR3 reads CASSLFDGGSKGTDNEQFF. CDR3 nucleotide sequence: TGTGCCAGCAGCTTATTTGACGGCGGGAGTAAGGGAACAGACAATGAGCAGTTCTTC.

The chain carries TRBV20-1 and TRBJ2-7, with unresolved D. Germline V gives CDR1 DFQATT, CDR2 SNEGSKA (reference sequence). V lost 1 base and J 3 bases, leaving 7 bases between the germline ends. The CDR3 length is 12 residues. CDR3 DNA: TGCAGTGCTAGAGGAATAGGCTACGAGCAGTACTTC. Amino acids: CSARGIGYEQYF.

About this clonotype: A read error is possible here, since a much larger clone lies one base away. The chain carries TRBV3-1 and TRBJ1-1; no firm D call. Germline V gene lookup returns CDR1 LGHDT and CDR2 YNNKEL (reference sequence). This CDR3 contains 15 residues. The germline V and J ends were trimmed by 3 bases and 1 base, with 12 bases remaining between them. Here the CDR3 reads CASSHAGPQNTEAFF. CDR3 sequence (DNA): TGTGCCAGCAGCCACGCTGGGCCACAGAACACTGAAGCTTTCTTT.

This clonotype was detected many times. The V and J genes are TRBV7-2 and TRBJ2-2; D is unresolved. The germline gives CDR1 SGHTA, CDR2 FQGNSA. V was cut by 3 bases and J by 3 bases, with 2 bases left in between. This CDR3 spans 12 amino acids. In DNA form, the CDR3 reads TGTGCCAGCAGCTTCCACACCGGGGAGCTGTTTTTT. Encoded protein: CASSFHTGELFF.

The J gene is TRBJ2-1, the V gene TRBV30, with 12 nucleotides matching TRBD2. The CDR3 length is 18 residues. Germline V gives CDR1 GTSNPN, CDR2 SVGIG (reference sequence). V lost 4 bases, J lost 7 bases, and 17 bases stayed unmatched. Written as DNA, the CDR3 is TGTGCCTGGACTGGACGGGCTAGCGGGAGGGCTGCGATGAATGAGCAGTTCTTC. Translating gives CAWTGRASGRAAMNEQFF. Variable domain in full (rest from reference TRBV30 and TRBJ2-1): SQTIHQWPATLVQPVGSPLSLECTVEGTSNPNLYWYRQAAGRGLQLLFYSVGIGQISSEVPQNLSASRPQDRQFILSSKKLLLSDSGFYLCAWTGRASGRAAMNEQFFGPGTRLTVL.

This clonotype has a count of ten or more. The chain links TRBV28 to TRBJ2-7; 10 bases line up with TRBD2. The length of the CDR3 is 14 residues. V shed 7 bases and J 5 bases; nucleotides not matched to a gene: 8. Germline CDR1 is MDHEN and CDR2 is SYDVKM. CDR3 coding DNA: TGTGCCAGCATTTCTAGCGGGAGATTCCACGAGCAGTACTTC. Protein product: CASISSGRFHEQYF.

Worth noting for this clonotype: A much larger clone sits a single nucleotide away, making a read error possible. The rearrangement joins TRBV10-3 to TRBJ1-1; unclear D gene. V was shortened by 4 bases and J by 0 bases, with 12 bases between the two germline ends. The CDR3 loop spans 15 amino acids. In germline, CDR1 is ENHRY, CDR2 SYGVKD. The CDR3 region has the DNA TGTGCCATCAGTGGGTCGCCGGGCATGAACACTGAAGCTTTCTTT. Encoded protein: CAISGSPGMNTEAFF.

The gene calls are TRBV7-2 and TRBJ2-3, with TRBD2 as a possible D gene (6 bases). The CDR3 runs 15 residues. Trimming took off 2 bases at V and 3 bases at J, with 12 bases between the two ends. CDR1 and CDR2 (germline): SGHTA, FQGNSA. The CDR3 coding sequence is TGTGCCAGCAGCTTAAATCTGGGGGGAACAGATACGCAGTATTTT. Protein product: CASSLNLGGTDTQYF.

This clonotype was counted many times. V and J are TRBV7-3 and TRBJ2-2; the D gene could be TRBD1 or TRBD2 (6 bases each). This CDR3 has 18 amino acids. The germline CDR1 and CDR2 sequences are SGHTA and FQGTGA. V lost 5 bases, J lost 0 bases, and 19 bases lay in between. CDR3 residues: CASSQKIWGAANTGELFF. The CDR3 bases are TGTGCCAGCAGCCAAAAAATATGGGGGGCCGCGAACACCGGGGAGCTGTTTTTT.

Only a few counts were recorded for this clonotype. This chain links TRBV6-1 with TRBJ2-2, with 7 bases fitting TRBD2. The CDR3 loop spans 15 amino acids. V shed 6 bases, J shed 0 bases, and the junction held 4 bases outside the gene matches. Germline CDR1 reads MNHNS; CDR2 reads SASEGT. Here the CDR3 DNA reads TGTGCCAGCAGCGCAGCGGGATCGAACACCGGGGAGCTGTTTTTT. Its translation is CASSAAGSNTGELFF.